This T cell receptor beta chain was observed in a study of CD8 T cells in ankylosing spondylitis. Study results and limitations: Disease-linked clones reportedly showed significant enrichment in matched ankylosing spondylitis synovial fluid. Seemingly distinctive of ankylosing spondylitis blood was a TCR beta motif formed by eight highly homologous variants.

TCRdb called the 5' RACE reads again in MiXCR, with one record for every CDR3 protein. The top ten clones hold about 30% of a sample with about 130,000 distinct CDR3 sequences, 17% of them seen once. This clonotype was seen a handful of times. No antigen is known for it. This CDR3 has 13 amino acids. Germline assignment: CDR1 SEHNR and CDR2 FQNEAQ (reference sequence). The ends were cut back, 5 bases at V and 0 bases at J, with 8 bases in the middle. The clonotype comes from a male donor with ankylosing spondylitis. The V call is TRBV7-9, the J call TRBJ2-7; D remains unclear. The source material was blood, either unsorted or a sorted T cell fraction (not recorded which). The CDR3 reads CASSSRNSYEQYF. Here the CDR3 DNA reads TGTGCCAGCAGCAGTCGGAACTCCTACGAGCAGTACTTC.